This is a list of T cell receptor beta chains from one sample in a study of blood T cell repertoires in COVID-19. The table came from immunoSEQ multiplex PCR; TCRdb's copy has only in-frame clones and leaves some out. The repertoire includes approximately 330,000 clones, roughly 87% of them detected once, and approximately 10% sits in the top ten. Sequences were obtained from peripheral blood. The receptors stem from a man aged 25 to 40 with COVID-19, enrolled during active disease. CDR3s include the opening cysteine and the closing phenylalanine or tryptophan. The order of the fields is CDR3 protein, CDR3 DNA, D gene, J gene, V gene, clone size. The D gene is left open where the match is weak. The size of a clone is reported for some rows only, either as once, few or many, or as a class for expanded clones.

CASSFSESTGDYEQYF	TGTGCCAGCAGCTTTAGTGAGTCAACAGGGGACTACGAGCAGTACTTC	TRBD1	TRBJ2-7	TRBV5-6	once
CASSKLAGYTGELFF	TGTGCCAGTAGCAAACTAGCGGGGTACACCGGGGAGCTGTTTTTT	TRBD2	TRBJ2-2	TRBV19	-
CASSSQGLTYEQYF	TGTGCCAGCTCCTCCCAGGGCCTGACCTACGAGCAGTACTTC	-	TRBJ2-7	TRBV18	-
CASSPGQGYNEQFF	TGTGCCAGCAGTCCGGGACAGGGTTACAATGAGCAGTTCTTC	TRBD1	TRBJ2-1	TRBV2	-
CASSLDLGPTSGILYEQYF	TGTGCCAGCAGTTTAGATCTTGGCCCGACTAGCGGGATCCTATACGAGCAGTACTTC	TRBD2	TRBJ2-7	TRBV6-2/TRBV6-3	-
CASSLALWSSYNEQFF	TGTGCCAGCAGCTTAGCGCTTTGGAGCTCCTACAATGAGCAGTTCTTC	-	TRBJ2-1	TRBV7-2	once
CASSLGLAYEQFF	TGTGCCAGCAGCTTAGGACTAGCCTATGAGCAGTTCTTC	TRBD2	TRBJ2-1	TRBV7-2	-
CASSLVSAGTNEKLFF	TGTGCCAGCAGCTTAGTTTCTGCCGGGACTAATGAAAAACTGTTTTTT	-	TRBJ1-4	TRBV7-6	-
CASSLRPAQGQGQLIPLHF	TGCGCCAGCAGCTTGCGTCCGGCACAGGGACAGGGGCAATTAATACCCCTCCACTTT	TRBD1	TRBJ1-6	TRBV5-1	many
CSVDPTSGGAYTQYF	TGCAGCGTTGACCCGACTAGCGGGGGGGCTTATACGCAGTATTTT	TRBD2	TRBJ2-3	TRBV29-1	-
CASTDTSQGADTQYF	TGTGCCAGCACAGACACATCCCAGGGGGCAGATACGCAGTATTTT	TRBD1	TRBJ2-3	TRBV28	-